These 29 T cell receptor beta chains came from one sample sequenced in a study of blood T cell repertoires in COVID-19. Some clones are missing from TCRdb's copy, which holds only in-frame ones; the method was immunoSEQ multiplex PCR. The table has tens of thousands of clones, around 80% seen once; the top ten hold approximately 16%. The sample consisted of peripheral blood. These receptor sequences come from an elderly woman with active or convalescent COVID-19.

The chain employs TRBV5-5 and TRBJ2-7; 15 bases are a match to TRBD2. Germline V gene sequence: CDR1 SGHKS, CDR2 YYEKEE (reference sequence). This CDR3 region has 19 residues. With V trimmed by 4 bases and J by 3 bases, 14 bases remained unmatched. DNA of the CDR3: TGTGCCAGCAGCCGTGGGACTAGCGGGAGGCTCGCGACGGGCTACGAGCAGTACTTC. This sequence encodes CASSRGTSGRLATGYEQYF.

This chain connects TRBV19 to TRBJ1-1; 10 bases are a match to TRBD1. V gave up 8 bases and J gave up 5 bases; unmatched junction bases: 8. CDR1 and CDR2 (germline): LNHDA, SQIVND (reference sequence). The CDR3 is 14 amino acids. The CDR3 sequence is CASGVDRGRTEAFF. The CDR3 nucleotides read TGTGCCAGTGGGGTGGACAGGGGGAGAACTGAAGCTTTCTTT.

This chain joins TRBV2 and TRBJ2-3; TRBD2 matches 7 bases. CDR3 length equals 14 residues. CDR1 and CDR2 from the germline V gene are SNHLY and FYNNEI. Trimming cost V 4 bases and J 1 base; bases outside gene matches: 2. DNA for the CDR3: TGTGCCAGCAGTGTTGCGGGGGGCACAGATACGCAGTATTTT. It codes for CASSVAGGTDTQYF.

This chain connects TRBV6-5 to TRBJ2-2; D call uncertain. Germline CDR1 and CDR2: MNHEY and SVGAGI. Trimming removed 7 bases from V and 7 bases from J, with 13 bases in between. CDR3 size: 13 residues. This chain's CDR3 is CASIRSQVGELFF. The CDR3 DNA reads TGTGCCAGCATTCGTTCCCAGGTCGGGGAGCTGTTTTTT.

This chain connects TRBV28 to TRBJ2-1, with 8 nucleotides matching TRBD2. After removal of 7 bases from V and 9 bases from J, the junction contained 17 bases not matched to a gene. This CDR3 has 16 residues. Germline CDR1 MDHEN, CDR2 SYDVKM. CDR3 sequence reads: CASTSLGLAGKGEQFF. In DNA, the CDR3 is TGTGCCAGCACCTCACTCGGATTAGCGGGGAAAGGTGAGCAGTTCTTC.

The chain employs TRBV19 and TRBJ2-3; 12 nucleotides line up with TRBD2. The CDR3 covers 20 residues. The trim removed 3 bases at V and 4 bases at J, leaving 17 bases unmatched. CDR1 is LNHDA, CDR2 SQIVND, per germline (reference sequence). The CDR3 bases are TGTGCCAGTAGTATCCGACTAGCGGGAGATTTCTCTAGCCCGGCAGATACGCAGTATTTT. Translation gives CASSIRLAGDFSSPADTQYF.

V gene TRBV7-2 combines with J gene TRBJ1-1; possibly TRBD1 for D (6 bases). The germline gives CDR1 SGHTA, CDR2 FQGNSA. V was shortened by 1 base and J by 5 bases, with 11 bases between the two germline ends. The length of the CDR3 is 14 residues. The CDR3 DNA reads TGTGCCAGCAGCTTAGGCCCAGGACAGACTGAAGCTTTCTTT. It is translated as CASSLGPGQTEAFF.

The chain recombines TRBV12-3 or TRBV12-4 with TRBJ2-2, with D unclear. V lost 5 bases and J lost 2, with 6 bases in between. The CDR3 totals 13 residues. The CDR3 sequence is CASSKHNTGELFF. DNA for the CDR3: TGTGCCAGCAGTAAGCACAACACCGGGGAGCTGTTTTTT.

This clone was detected only a few times. The chain has TRBV10-3 and TRBJ2-7; a possible D gene is TRBD2 (5 bases). Looked up from germline, CDR1 is ENHRY and CDR2 is SYGVKD. This CDR3 is built from 13 residues. V lost 0 bases and J lost 12, with 15 bases in between. CDR3 residues: CAISESWTGGGYF. CDR3 bases: TGTGCCATCAGTGAGTCTTGGACTGGCGGAGGGTACTTC.

This clone was recorded a few times. This chain connects TRBV21-1 to TRBJ2-7; the table's TRBD1 call for D was not verified on the DNA. TRBV21-1 is classified as a pseudogene. This CDR3 region has 14 residues. CDR3 in DNA: TGTGCCAGCAGCAATAAGAGACAGGCCCACGAGCAGTACTTC. Translated: CASSNKRQAHEQYF.

This rearrangement joins TRBV25-1 to TRBJ2-1; D may be TRBD2 (5 bases). Germline V gives CDR1 MGHDK, CDR2 SYGVNS. The CDR3 is 14 amino acids. V lost 4 bases and J lost 8, with 15 bases in between. CDR3: CASSGGPLGDEQFF. The CDR3 DNA reads as TGTGCCAGCAGTGGCGGGCCCCTAGGCGATGAGCAGTTCTTC.

The V gene is TRBV21-1, the J gene TRBJ2-7; the table's D call TRBD1 went unverified against the DNA. TRBV21-1 has pseudogene status. The CDR3 is 17 residues long. The CDR3 DNA reads TGTGCCAGCAGCCCACAGCAAGACAGGGAGGTGGACGACGAGCAGTACTTC. This encodes CASSPQQDREVDDEQYF.

The rearrangement joins TRBV11-2 to TRBJ2-2; TRBD1 aligns across 8 bases. Looked up from germline, CDR1 is SGHAT and CDR2 is FQNNGV. V lost 5 bases and J lost 6; bases outside the gene matches: 5. The length of the CDR3 is 14 residues. CDR3 amino acids: CASSLGQGPGELFF. The CDR3 coding sequence is TGTGCCAGCAGCCTTGGACAGGGCCCCGGGGAGCTGTTTTTT.

The chain uses TRBV4-2 and TRBJ1-2; 9 nucleotides line up with TRBD1. Germline trimming cut 1 base from V and 7 bases from J; bases unmatched to any gene: 7. Germline V lookup: CDR1 LGHNA, CDR2 YNFKEQ. The CDR3 extends over 15 amino acids. The CDR3 nucleotides read TGTGCCAGCAGCCAAGGGGGGACAGGGTTTTCTGGCTACACCTTC. Translation: CASSQGGTGFSGYTF.

This chain links TRBV12-3 or TRBV12-4 with TRBJ1-3; no definite D call. The V and J ends lost 6 bases and 11 bases respectively, with 11 bases between them. CDR3 size: 11 residues. CDR3 nucleotide sequence: TGTGCCAGCAGCCCCAGAGGCGCCATATATTTT. It is translated as CASSPRGAIYF.

This chain joins TRBV5-1 and TRBJ2-2, with D tentatively TRBD1 (6 bases). The CDR3 extends over 15 amino acids. CDR1 SGHRS and CDR2 YFSETQ come from the germline V gene. The germline V and J ends were trimmed by 3 bases and 4 bases, with 13 bases remaining between them. The CDR3 loop is CASSSTQGLTGELFF. CDR3 nucleotides: TGCGCCAGCAGCTCTACCCAGGGGCTCACCGGGGAGCTGTTTTTT. Filled out from reference TRBV5-1 and TRBJ2-2, the complete variable domain reads KAGVTQTPRYLIKTRGQQVTLSCSPISGHRSVSWYQQTPGQGLQFLFEYFSETQRNKGNFPGRFSGRQFSNSRSEMNVSTLELGDSALYLCASSSTQGLTGELFFGEGSRLTVL.

The chain couples TRBV3-1 (or the pseudogene TRBV3-2) to TRBJ2-1; 9 bases are shared with TRBD2. The CDR3 spans 19 residues. Germline V gene lookup returns CDR1 LGHDT and CDR2 YNNKEL (reference sequence). V was clipped by 1 base and J by 7 bases; unmatched bases: 17. CDR3 in DNA: TGTGCCAGCAGCCAAGTGAACTCGTTGGGTAGCGGGAGTAGGAATGAGCAGTTCTTC. It translates to CASSQVNSLGSGSRNEQFF.

CDR3 coding DNA: TGTGCCAGCTCACCATTACCGGGACAGGGGTCCCACGAGCAGTACTTC. This encodes CASSPLPGQGSHEQYF. V is TRBV18 and J is TRBJ2-7; 10 bases are shared with TRBD1. After removal of 2 bases from V and 5 bases from J, the junction contained 9 bases not matched to a gene. Germline V lookup: CDR1 KGHSH, CDR2 LQKENI. CDR3 length: 16 residues.

The genes are TRBV7-9 and TRBJ2-5; weak D call: TRBD2 (6 bases). V lost 10 bases and J 0 bases, leaving 6 bases between the germline ends. Germline CDR1 and CDR2: SEHNR and FQNEAQ (reference sequence). This CDR3 has 11 amino acids. The CDR3: CATGDQETQYF. In nucleotides, the CDR3 is TGTGCCACGGGGGACCAAGAGACCCAGTACTTC.

This clone was counted a few times. V and J are TRBV10-3 and TRBJ2-7, with D maybe TRBD2 (6 bases). Trimming shortened V by 10 bases and J by 3 bases, and 19 bases separated the two germline ends. The V gene's germline CDR1 is ENHRY and CDR2 SYGVKD. This CDR3 is 14 amino acids long. CDR3 nucleotide sequence: TGTGCCAGTCGCATGACGCGGGAATTCTACGAGCAGTACTTC. Protein sequence: CASRMTREFYEQYF.

There are a few counts of this clone. Other DNA sequences in this sample translate to the same CDR3. V and J are TRBV5-1 and TRBJ2-5; 15 nucleotides line up with TRBD2. Germline-derived CDR1 and CDR2 are SGHRS and YFSETQ. The V and J ends lost 4 bases and 5 bases, in that order; junction bases with no gene match: 6. The length of the CDR3 is 16 residues. The CDR3 loop is CASSLGLAGGQETQYF. CDR3 nucleotides: TGCGCCAGCAGCCTCGGACTAGCGGGAGGGCAGGAGACCCAGTACTTC.

The chain has TRBV6-2 or TRBV6-3 and TRBJ2-7, with 10 bases matching TRBD1. This CDR3 comprises 14 residues. V dropped 4 bases and J dropped 2; count of bases not matched to a gene: 2. The V gene's germline CDR1 is MNHEY and CDR2 SVGEGT. Written as DNA, the CDR3 is TGTGCCAGCAGTTTCGGGACAGGGGCCTACGAGCAGTACTTC. It codes for CASSFGTGAYEQYF.

In its sample, this clone was seen once. The chain links TRBV2 to TRBJ2-6, with TRBD2 identical over 10 bases. The CDR3 totals 16 residues. CDR1 SNHLY and CDR2 FYNNEI come from the germline V gene. The ends lost 7 bases at V and 0 bases at J; junction bases unmatched: 3. The CDR3 loop is CASTSSGSSGANVLTF. CDR3 nucleotide sequence: TGTGCCAGCACGTCTAGCGGGAGCTCTGGGGCCAACGTCCTGACTTTC.

The V gene is TRBV7-2, the J gene TRBJ1-6, with 8 bases matching TRBD1. CDR3 length: 16 amino acids. Germline CDR1 SGHTA, CDR2 FQGNSA. The junction had 9 bases not matched to a gene; V was cut back by 4 bases and J by 7 bases. Written as DNA, the CDR3 is TGTGCCAGCAGCTCAAGGTCAGGGGGCGGAAATTCACCCCTCCACTTT. Translated: CASSSRSGGGNSPLHF.

The V call is TRBV7-2, the J call TRBJ2-7; tentatively, D is TRBD1 (6 bases). The CDR3 sequence is 14 residues long. The germline CDR1 and CDR2 sequences are SGHTA and FQGNSA. Between the trimmed V and J ends, which lost 6 bases and 3 bases, there was a span of 15 bases. The CDR3 DNA is TGTGCCAGCAGTCAGGACAGTTTCCTCTACGAGCAGTACTTC. Residues: CASSQDSFLYEQYF.

Only a few counts were recorded for this clone. The chain has TRBV18 and TRBJ2-3; 9 bases match TRBD2. Germline lookup yields CDR1 KGHSH and CDR2 LQKENI. V was pared by 2 bases and J by 6 bases, with 15 bases of the junction left unmatched. This CDR3 has 18 residues. This CDR3 is CASSPGVPSAGGSDTQYF. The CDR3 nucleotides read TGTGCCAGCTCACCAGGAGTCCCCTCAGCGGGAGGCAGTGATACGCAGTATTTT. Filled out from reference TRBV18 and TRBJ2-3, the complete variable domain reads NAGVMQNPRHLVRRRGQEARLRCSPMKGHSHVYWYRQLPEEGLKFMVYLQKENIIDESGMPKERFSAEFPKEGPSILRIQQVVRGDSAAYFCASSPGVPSAGGSDTQYFGPGTRLTVL.

A few counts support this clone. This chain links TRBV3-1 (or the pseudogene TRBV3-2) with TRBJ1-6; no clear D gene. V lost 2 bases and J 7 bases, leaving 9 bases between the germline ends. The germline V gene encodes CDR1 LGHDT and CDR2 YNNKEL (reference sequence). The CDR3 has 14 amino acids. In DNA, the CDR3 is TGTGCCAGCAGCCAATCAGAGGTCAATTCACCCCTCCACTTT. It yields the protein CASSQSEVNSPLHF.

The CDR3 bases are TGTGCCAGCAGTTACTCCGATTTACAGGACACTGAAGCTTTCTTT. Translation: CASSYSDLQDTEAFF. The gene calls are TRBV6-5 and TRBJ1-1, with a possible D match to TRBD1 (5 bases). Germline-derived CDR1 and CDR2 are MNHEY and SVGAGI. CDR3 size: 15 residues. Trimming removed 0 bases from V and 3 bases from J, with 11 bases in between.

V is TRBV4-1 and J is TRBJ1-1; the D gene is possibly TRBD1 (5 bases). V lost 4 bases and J 3 bases, leaving 18 bases between the germline ends. This CDR3 has 16 amino acids. The germline gives CDR1 MGHRA, CDR2 YSYEKL. The CDR3 coding sequence is TGCGCCAGCAGCCTGGGGCGGCGGGGAACGGACACTGAAGCTTTCTTT. This encodes CASSLGRRGTDTEAFF.